This passage covers 10 T cell receptor beta chains from one sample sequenced in a study of cytomegalovirus exposure and HLA in healthy donors. A multiplex PCR was run with 60 Vbeta primers and 13 Jbeta primers. Only in-frame clones appear in the TCRdb table, and some are missing; sequencing was by immunoSEQ multiplex PCR. The data hold approximately 150,000 clones, with 65% to 80% observed a single time. The specimen was PBMCs. The receptor source for this set is a male donor in good health and CMV-seronegative.

The chain has TRBV6-6 and TRBJ2-1, with 13 positions matching TRBD2. The germline V gene encodes CDR1 MNHNY and CDR2 SVGAGI (reference sequence). Trimming removed 6 bases from V and 7 bases from J; junction bases left unmatched: 6. This CDR3 is built from 15 residues. The CDR3 protein is CASRTGTSGMNEQFF. The CDR3 DNA reads as TGTGCCAGCAGAACCGGGACTAGCGGGATGAATGAGCAGTTCTTC.

The rearrangement joins TRBV5-6 to TRBJ1-1; possible D gene TRBD1, 6 bases. The CDR3 has 14 amino acids. The germline V gene has CDR1 SGHDT and CDR2 YYEEEE. V was trimmed by 2 bases and J by 0 bases, leaving 8 bases between them. The CDR3: CASSLGQMNTEAFF. CDR3 DNA sequence: TGTGCCAGCAGCTTAGGACAGATGAACACTGAAGCTTTCTTT.

The chain employs TRBV21-1 and TRBJ2-7; the table names TRBD2, a call not compared with the DNA. TRBV21-1 has pseudogene status. The length of the CDR3 is 15 residues. CDR3 protein: CASSNWSAGGLEQYF. CDR3 bases: TGTGCCAGCAGCAATTGGTCAGCCGGAGGACTCGAGCAGTACTTC.

The gene calls are TRBV9 and TRBJ2-2; 10 bases line up with TRBD2. V lost 2 bases to trimming and J lost 0 bases; unmatched junction nucleotides: 10. The CDR3 is made up of 19 amino acids. Germline CDR1 and CDR2: SGDLS and YYNGEE. The CDR3 sequence: CASSVEGSGRATNTGELFF. The CDR3, as DNA: TGTGCCAGCAGCGTGGAGGGGAGCGGGAGGGCTACGAACACCGGGGAGCTGTTTTTT.

The chain couples TRBV5-4 to TRBJ2-3, with 8 bases identical to TRBD1. This CDR3 comprises 16 residues. Germline CDR1 and CDR2: SGHNT and YYREEE (reference sequence). With V trimmed by 2 bases and J by 2 bases, 7 bases remained unmatched. CDR3 nucleotides: TGTGCCAGCAGCTTTACAGGGGGTCTGAACACAGATACGCAGTATTTT. Translating gives CASSFTGGLNTDTQYF.

The genes are TRBV28 and TRBJ1-4; D call uncertain. Germline V lookup: CDR1 MDHEN, CDR2 SYDVKM. This CDR3 is built from 13 residues. V lost 8 bases to trimming and J lost 3 bases, with 10 bases between them. CDR3 loop: CASQTPANEKLFF. The CDR3 DNA is TGTGCCAGCCAGACTCCGGCTAATGAAAAACTGTTTTTT.

This clone was recorded a few times. The chain combines TRBV28 with TRBJ1-1, with D maybe TRBD1 (5 bases). V lost 8 bases, J lost 2 bases, and 12 bases lay in between. The CDR3 covers 13 residues. Germline V gene lookup returns CDR1 MDHEN and CDR2 SYDVKM. In nucleotides, the CDR3 is TGTGCCAGCCACCTGGGGGGTAACACTGAAGCTTTCTTT. Protein product: CASHLGGNTEAFF.

As regards this clone: The junction and the germline gene differ at one end; a read error may be behind it. The rearrangement uses TRBV7-9 and TRBJ2-5; D gene ambiguous. The CDR3 has 11 amino acids. CDR1 is SEHNR, CDR2 FQNEAQ, per germline (reference sequence). CDR3 residues: CSSSSEETQYF. CDR3 sequence (DNA): TGTTCCAGCAGCTCTGAGGAGACCCAGTACTTC.

The chain recombines TRBV6-6 with TRBJ2-6; possibly TRBD1 for D (5 bases). The CDR3 totals 15 residues. V gave up 4 bases and J gave up 5 bases, with 12 bases separating them. CDR1 and CDR2 (germline): MNHNY, SVGAGI (reference sequence). The CDR3: CASSSQVLRANVLTF. In DNA form, the CDR3 reads TGTGCCAGCAGTTCACAGGTCCTGCGGGCCAACGTCCTGACTTTC.

The gene calls are TRBV10-3 and TRBJ2-1, with 7 bases fitting TRBD2. The CDR3 covers 13 residues. Germline CDR1 ENHRY, CDR2 SYGVKD. V shed 10 bases, J shed 6 bases, and the junction held 9 bases outside the gene matches. The CDR3: CATLGEGFNEQFF. CDR3 coding DNA: TGTGCCACCCTGGGGGAGGGGTTCAATGAGCAGTTCTTC.